The text below deals with one TCR beta chain. This clone's antigen is unknown. Per-base quality was not reported, and no clone a single base away is much larger than it. The sample's time point label, decoded: baseline before first vaccination. Vaccinee samples came from UK trials COV001 and COV002, including a single-blind randomized controlled phase 2/3 trial of AZD1222 (ChAdOx1 nCoV-19) in healthy adults. Trial participant PBMC samples were collected at day 0 and day 28 after the second dose for TCRbeta chain sequencing. The germline V gene (reference sequence) yields MNHEY for CDR1 and SMNVEV for CDR2. The CDR3, cysteine through phenylalanine, is 13 amino acids long. This entry keeps only the CDR3 DNA: 39 bases, framed from base 1. From V the trimming removes 3 bases and from J it removes 8 bases, while the gene matches leave 6 bases of the junction unaccounted for. The data were taken from a study of T cell responses to AZD1222 COVID-19 vaccine (dated by TCRdb to the early 2020s). With respect to the entire study: AZD1222 recipients given second doses at about 4 weeks or at about 12 weeks were pooled, since spike-specific TCR depth and breadth were not found to differ between the two schedules. A total of 233 trial participants underwent TCR sequencing, of whom 207 had received two doses of AZD1222 and about 26 had received two doses of the MenACWY control vaccine. Enrollment into the trials was organized by age into subgroups of 18-55, 56-69 and 70-plus years, and those subgroups contained roughly 160, 29 and 62 TCR-sequenced participants, respectively.

The CDR3 regions of human TCRbeta chains were subjected to immunosequencing. For the original study's pipeline: Repertoire TCRs were checked for matches against a reference library of SARS-CoV-2-specific TCRs that had been generated using the MIRA antigen-specificity platform. Breadth was defined as the fraction of unique TCRs that were SARS-CoV-2-associated, and depth was defined as the fraction of total T cells that were SARS-CoV-2-associated. Using the MIRA data, each spike-specific TCR was mapped to the spike region that the TCR reacts to and placed in a CD4 or CD8 class. Log10-transformed breadth and depth values were compared by one-way ANOVA with Sidak's multiple comparisons tests. TCRdb's version of the immuneACCESS table is confined to in-frame rearrangements and falls short of the full clone set. An unresolved V gene accounts for under half of the shortfall where checked; the remainder is of unknown origin. V and J calls and clone size come straight from that table; D and trimming were deduced from the DNA. Present in this sample are 150,000 to 200,000 clones, about 92% of which were seen just once. About 1% of the sample comes from the top ten.

What the work shows at the level of the full study, not this receptor alone: Vaccine-associated CD4 TCRs spanned the whole spike protein, with dominant responses in regions 160-218 and 743-854. Because no day 14 peak-response samples were available, repertoires were characterized only after the peak T cell response. Spike-specific TCR breadth and depth rose significantly after two AZD1222 doses compared with day 0 and with MenACWY recipients. Reportedly, close to half of the unique spike-specific TCRs recognized epitopes lying outside the regions that are mutated in the B.1.351 and B.1.1.7 variants. In the small 56-69-year group, the increase in depth fell short of significance, most likely because of low power. Conclusions about previously exposed vaccinees were limited because only a handful of AZD1222 recipients were SARS-CoV-2 seropositive at baseline. Most participants were white British and females outnumbered males, and the authors suggested that clonal diversity may have been underestimated.

The TCR originated in an adult in good health. This receptor chain uses TRBV27 and TRBJ1-2; 7 middle bases align to TRBD1. The sequencing used peripheral blood, collected on day 0 of AZD1222 vaccination. The CDR3 protein: CASSFTGVRGYTF. The sequenced DNA: TGTGCCAGCAGTTTCACAGGGGTGAGAGGCTACACCTTC.